A single sample is the source of the 23 T cell receptor beta chains below, sequenced in a study of T cell responses to AZD1222 COVID-19 vaccine. The protocol was immunoSEQ multiplex PCR, while the TCRdb copy is restricted to in-frame clones and leaves out a portion. The repertoire holds about 120,000 clones, with 90% as singletons. The source material was peripheral blood, sampled on day 0 of AZD1222 vaccination. Receptors originate from an adult in good health.

This rearrangement joins TRBV29-1 to TRBJ1-2; 9 bases agree with TRBD1. The germline CDR1 and CDR2 sequences are SQVTM and ANQGSEA. The CDR3 runs to 13 residues. Trimming removed 6 bases from V and 8 bases from J; junction bases left unmatched: 10. This chain's CDR3 is CSVNTGGAEGYTF. DNA of the CDR3: TGCAGCGTAAATACAGGGGGCGCGGAAGGCTACACCTTC.

V and J are TRBV15 and TRBJ2-1; D may be TRBD1 (5 bases). The CDR3 is made up of 15 amino acids. Trimming took 5 bases from V and 0 from J, leaving 11 bases between them. CDR1 LNHNV and CDR2 YYDKDF come from the germline V gene (reference sequence). CDR3 amino acids: CATSSDSNSYNEQFF. DNA of the CDR3: TGTGCCACCAGCTCCGACAGCAACTCCTACAATGAGCAGTTCTTC.

The chain's CDR3 is CAISETDYEQYF. CDR3 bases: TGTGCCATCAGTGAGACAGACTACGAGCAGTACTTC. V usage is TRBV10-3 and J usage is TRBJ2-7; D unclear. The CDR3 has 12 amino acids. V gave up 2 bases and J gave up 3 bases, with 5 bases separating them. Germline V CDR1 and CDR2: ENHRY, SYGVKD.

V is TRBV5-1 and J is TRBJ1-4; unclear D gene. The CDR3 runs to 15 residues. Trimming took 5 bases from V and 8 from J, leaving 19 bases between them. The germline CDR1 and CDR2 sequences are SGHRS and YFSETQ. CDR3 DNA: TGCGCCAGCAGTTTAGAACCCCTTTGGGAGGAAAAACTGTTTTTT. It specifies CASSLEPLWEEKLFF.

The chain couples TRBV20-1 to TRBJ2-1; D gene ambiguous. Per germline, CDR1 DFQATT and CDR2 SNEGSKA (reference sequence). V lost 4 bases and J 7 bases, leaving 8 bases between the germline ends. The CDR3 runs to 11 residues. CDR3 loop: CSATYMNEQFF. As DNA, the CDR3 is TGCAGTGCTACCTATATGAATGAGCAGTTCTTC.

V gene TRBV29-1 combines with J gene TRBJ2-1; 11 positions agree with TRBD2. The germline CDR1 and CDR2 sequences are SQVTM and ANQGSEA. The V and J ends lost 1 base and 4 bases, in that order; junction bases with no gene match: 6. The length of the CDR3 is 16 residues. The CDR3 DNA reads as TGCAGCGTTGAAGGTAGCGGGAGGGGGTTTTACAATGAGCAGTTCTTC. Translating gives CSVEGSGRGFYNEQFF.

The V and J genes are TRBV11-2 and TRBJ2-1, with D maybe TRBD2 (6 bases). Trimming took 2 bases from V and 4 from J, leaving 12 bases between them. The CDR3 is 15 residues long. Looked up from germline, CDR1 is SGHAT and CDR2 is FQNNGV. This chain's CDR3 is CASSLRDLQYNEQFF. DNA of the CDR3: TGTGCCAGCAGCTTAAGGGACTTACAATACAATGAGCAGTTCTTC.

This clone has more than one count but fewer than ten. The rearrangement links TRBV3-1 (or the pseudogene TRBV3-2) to TRBJ2-6, with TRBD1 identical over 7 bases. The CDR3 spans 14 residues. With V trimmed by 7 bases and J by 2 bases, 2 bases remained unmatched. CDR1 is LGHDT, CDR2 YNNKEL, per germline (reference sequence). The CDR3 is CASTQGAGANVLTF. The CDR3 nucleotides are TGTGCCAGCACCCAGGGGGCTGGGGCCAACGTCCTGACTTTC.

CDR3 nucleotide sequence: TGCGCCAGCAGCCCGGGCACAGGGGCCCCCTCCTACGAGCAGTACTTC. Encoded protein: CASSPGTGAPSYEQYF. The chain carries TRBV4-3 and TRBJ2-7; TRBD1 matches 7 bases. The V gene end was trimmed by 4 bases and the J gene end by 0 bases; junction bases not matched to a gene: 9. CDR1 and CDR2 (germline): LGHNA, YSLEER. CDR3 length: 16 amino acids.

The rearrangement links TRBV4-3 to TRBJ1-2; D remains unclear. Germline V gene data show CDR1 as LGHNA and CDR2 as YSLEER. This CDR3 is built from 15 residues. The V gene lost 0 bases and the J gene lost 0 bases, with 8 bases spanning the gap. For the CDR3, the DNA is TGCGCCAGCAGCCAAGATGCGTTAGCTAACTATGGCTACACCTTC. Translating it yields CASSQDALANYGYTF.

This chain links TRBV6-5 with TRBJ1-6, with D tentatively TRBD1 (5 bases). Deletions cut 0 bases from V and 0 bases from J, with 6 bases between. Germline V lookup: CDR1 MNHEY, CDR2 SVGAGI. The CDR3 extends over 16 amino acids. CDR3 loop: CASSYSGLSYNSPLHF. CDR3 coding DNA: TGTGCCAGCAGTTACTCGGGACTCTCCTATAATTCACCCCTCCACTTT.

The J gene is TRBJ1-2, the V gene TRBV2; 9 positions agree with TRBD1. This CDR3 comprises 14 residues. The V segment lost 7 bases and the J segment 2 bases; nucleotides outside the gene matches: 5. The germline V gene has CDR1 SNHLY and CDR2 FYNNEI. CDR3: CASKRGTGNYGYTF. The CDR3 nucleotides read TGTGCCAGCAAGCGAGGGACAGGGAACTATGGCTACACCTTC.

The rearrangement links TRBV28 to TRBJ1-5; 7 bases are shared with TRBD1. Trimming took 5 bases from V and 2 from J; bases not matched to a gene: 9. Germline CDR1 MDHEN, CDR2 SYDVKM. This CDR3 is 16 amino acids long. Written as DNA, the CDR3 is TGTGCCAGCAGTGATGCAGGGGGAAGGGGCAATCAGCCCCAGCATTTT. Encoded protein: CASSDAGGRGNQPQHF.

The genes are TRBV5-1 and TRBJ2-3, with D tentatively TRBD1 (6 bases). Germline lookup yields CDR1 SGHRS and CDR2 YFSETQ. V dropped 0 bases and J dropped 6 bases, with 11 bases sitting between them. The CDR3 totals 14 residues. The DNA of the CDR3 is TGCGCCAGCAGCTTGGGGACAGCGAGGGATACGCAGTATTTT. Protein: CASSLGTARDTQYF.

This chain uses TRBV28 with TRBJ2-3, with 8 positions matching TRBD1. The CDR3 sequence is 12 residues long. Looked up from germline, CDR1 is MDHEN and CDR2 is SYDVKM. V lost 6 bases to trimming and J lost 7 bases; unmatched junction nucleotides: 3. Here the CDR3 DNA reads TGTGCCAGCAGAGACAGGGGATATACGCAGTATTTT. This codes for CASRDRGYTQYF.

The CDR3 spells CASSVVAGQSYNEQFF. The DNA of the CDR3 is TGTGCCAGCAGCGTAGTGGCGGGACAATCCTACAATGAGCAGTTCTTC. V gene TRBV11-2 combines with J gene TRBJ2-1, with D perhaps given as TRBD1 or TRBD2 (6 bases each). From germline, CDR1 is SGHAT and CDR2 FQNNGV. V was trimmed by 5 bases and J by 1 base, leaving 15 bases between them. The CDR3 covers 16 residues.

This chain links TRBV6-1 with TRBJ2-3; D is undetermined. Trimming removed 1 base at V and 4 bases at J, with 12 bases between. Germline loops: CDR1 MNHNS, CDR2 SASEGT. This CDR3 spans 15 amino acids. The CDR3 is CASSEVQSWADTQYF. CDR3 in DNA: TGTGCCAGCAGTGAAGTCCAGAGTTGGGCAGATACGCAGTATTTT.

The CDR3 DNA reads as TGTGCCACCAGTGATTCCCCAGGGGGCTCGGGCAATCAGCCCCAGCATTTT. Its translation: CATSDSPGGSGNQPQHF. The chain carries TRBV24-1 and TRBJ1-5; TRBD1 aligns across 8 bases. The CDR3 spans 17 residues. V lost 2 bases, J lost 2 bases, and 7 bases stayed unmatched. Germline assignment: CDR1 KGHDR and CDR2 SFDVKD.

This clone was seen a few times. V gene TRBV7-2 combines with J gene TRBJ1-5; D unresolved. Trimming took off 5 bases at V and 4 bases at J, with 9 bases between the two ends. The CDR3 is 13 amino acids. CDR1 and CDR2 (germline): SGHTA, FQGNSA. The CDR3 coding sequence is TGTGCCAGCAGCAAGGACCCAAATCAGCCCCAGCATTTT. It encodes CASSKDPNQPQHF.

The chain has TRBV29-1 and TRBJ2-4; D may be TRBD2 (5 bases). The CDR3 sequence is 12 residues long. The germline V and J ends were trimmed by 7 bases and 3 bases, with 10 bases remaining between them. CDR1 SQVTM and CDR2 ANQGSEA come from the germline V gene. CDR3 region: CSAVEGKNIQYF. Here the CDR3 DNA reads TGCAGCGCCGTCGAGGGCAAAAACATTCAGTACTTC.

The chain combines TRBV5-1 with TRBJ2-3, with D unclear. The ends were cut back, 0 bases at V and 2 bases at J, with 13 bases in the middle. Germline V gene lookup returns CDR1 SGHRS and CDR2 YFSETQ. The CDR3 is 16 residues long. Here the CDR3 reads CASSLVGESDTDTQYF. The CDR3 coding sequence is TGCGCCAGCAGCTTGGTAGGAGAATCCGACACAGATACGCAGTATTTT.

The gene calls are TRBV6-2 or TRBV6-3 and TRBJ1-1; D ambiguous. The germline V and J ends were trimmed by 5 bases and 5 bases, with 18 bases remaining between them. Germline CDR1 is MNHEY and CDR2 is SVGEGT. This CDR3 has 15 amino acids. This CDR3 is CASSAAWFAATEAFF. The DNA for the CDR3 is TGTGCCAGCAGTGCCGCCTGGTTCGCGGCTACTGAAGCTTTCTTT.

The rearrangement joins TRBV24-1 to TRBJ2-1; D remains ambiguous. V was cut by 9 bases and J by 7 bases, with 15 bases left in between. The CDR3 runs to 13 residues. CDR1 is KGHDR, CDR2 SFDVKD, per germline. CDR3 in amino acids: CATEGPSWNEQFF. The CDR3 coding sequence is TGTGCCACCGAAGGCCCCTCTTGGAATGAGCAGTTCTTC.